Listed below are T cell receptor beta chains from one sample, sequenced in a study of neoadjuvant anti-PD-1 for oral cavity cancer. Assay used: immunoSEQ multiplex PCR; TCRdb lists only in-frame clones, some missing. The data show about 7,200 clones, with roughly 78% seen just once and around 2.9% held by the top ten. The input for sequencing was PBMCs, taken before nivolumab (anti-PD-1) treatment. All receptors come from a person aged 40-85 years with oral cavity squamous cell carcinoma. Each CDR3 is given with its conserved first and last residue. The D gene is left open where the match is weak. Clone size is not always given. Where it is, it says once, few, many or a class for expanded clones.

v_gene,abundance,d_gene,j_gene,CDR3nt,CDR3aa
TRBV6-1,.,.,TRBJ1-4,TGTGCCAGCAGTGAAGGTATGAAGGGACTCGGTGAAAAACTGTTTTTT,CASSEGMKGLGEKLFF
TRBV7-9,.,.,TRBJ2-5,TGTGCCAGCAGCCCCCCCTGGGGACAAGAGACCCAGTACTTC,CASSPPWGQETQYF
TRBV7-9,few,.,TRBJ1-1,TGTGCCAGCAGCTTAGACGGGGGTAAAGCTTTCTTT,CASSLDGGKAFF
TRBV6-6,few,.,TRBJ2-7,TGTGCCAGCAGTCACGGGGCCGGAGCCTACGAGCAGTACTTC,CASSHGAGAYEQYF
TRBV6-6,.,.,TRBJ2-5,TGTGCCAGCAGCCTCGCTGGGACTCCCGAGACCCAGTACTTC,CASSLAGTPETQYF
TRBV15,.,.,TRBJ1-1,TGTGCCACCAGCAGAGACCGTTGGACTGAAGCTTTCTTT,CATSRDRWTEAFF
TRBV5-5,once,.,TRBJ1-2,TGTGCCAGCAGCCAGGGCAAATGGGGGACGAACTATGGCTACACCTTC,CASSQGKWGTNYGYTF
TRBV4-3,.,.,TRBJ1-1,TGCGCCAGCAGCCGCGAGACAGGACGTGAAGCTTTCTTT,CASSRETGREAFF
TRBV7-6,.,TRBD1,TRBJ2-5,TGTGCCAGCAGCTTAGGGTTGGGACAGGGGGTTGGAGAGACCCAGTACTTC,CASSLGLGQGVGETQYF
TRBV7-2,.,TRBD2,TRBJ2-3,TGTGCCAGCATACGGGGGGGCTGGGCAGATACGCAGTATTTT,CASIRGGWADTQYF